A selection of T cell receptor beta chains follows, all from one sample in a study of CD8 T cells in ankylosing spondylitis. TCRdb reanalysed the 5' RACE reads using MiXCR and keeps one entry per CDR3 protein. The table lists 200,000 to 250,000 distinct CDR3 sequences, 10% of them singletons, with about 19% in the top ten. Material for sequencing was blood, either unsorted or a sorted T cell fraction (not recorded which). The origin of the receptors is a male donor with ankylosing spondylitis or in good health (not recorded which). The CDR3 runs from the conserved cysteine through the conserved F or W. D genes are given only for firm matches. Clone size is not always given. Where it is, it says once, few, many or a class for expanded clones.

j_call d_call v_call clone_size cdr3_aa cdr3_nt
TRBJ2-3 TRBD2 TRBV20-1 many CSAPGGSGGADTQYF TGCAGTGCCCCTGGTGGTAGCGGGGGGGCAGATACGCAGTATTTT
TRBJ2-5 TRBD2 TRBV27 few CASSLSLAGGPSLETQYF TGTGCCAGCAGTTTATCGCTAGCGGGGGGGCCGAGTTTGGAGACCCAGTACTTC
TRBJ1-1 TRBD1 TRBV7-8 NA CASTATGKAEAFF TGTGCCAGCACCGCGACAGGGAAGGCTGAAGCTTTCTTT
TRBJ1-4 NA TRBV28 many CASSAGTFNEKLFF TGTGCCAGCAGTGCCGGGACGTTTAATGAAAAACTGTTTTTT
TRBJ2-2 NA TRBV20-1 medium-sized CSAPSNTGELFF TGCAGTGCTCCCTCGAACACCGGGGAGCTGTTTTTT
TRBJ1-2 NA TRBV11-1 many CASSLEPLPVAGGYGYTF TGTGCCAGCAGCTTAGAGCCCCTGCCGGTTGCCGGGGGCTATGGCTACACCTTC
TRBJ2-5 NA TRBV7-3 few CASSLSISETQYF TGTGCCAGCAGCTTAAGTATTTCAGAGACCCAGTACTTC
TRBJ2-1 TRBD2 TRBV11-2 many CASSVGTITLNEQFF TGTGCCAGCAGCGTTGGGACTATAACCCTCAATGAGCAGTTCTTC
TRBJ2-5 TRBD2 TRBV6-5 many CASSYEPAGGPGTQYF TGTGCCAGCAGTTACGAGCCAGCGGGGGGCCCAGGAACCCAGTACTTC
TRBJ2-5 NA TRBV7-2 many CASSISWRGLETQYF TGTGCCAGCAGCATCTCTTGGCGGGGGCTAGAGACCCAGTACTTC
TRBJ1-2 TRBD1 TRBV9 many CASSGGILQGNYGYTF TGTGCCAGCAGCGGAGGGATCCTACAGGGGAACTATGGCTACACCTTC
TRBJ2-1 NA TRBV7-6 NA CASSRSQGSSYNEQFF TGTGCCAGCAGCCGAAGCCAGGGATCATCCTACAATGAGCAGTTCTTC
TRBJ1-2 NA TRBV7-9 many CASSLVPGQQGYGYTF TGTGCCAGCAGCTTAGTCCCAGGACAGCAGGGCTATGGCTACACCTTC
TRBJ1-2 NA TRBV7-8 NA CASSLDAGSGYTF TGTGCCAGCAGCTTAGATGCAGGCTCTGGCTACACCTTC
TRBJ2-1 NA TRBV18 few CASSGTRDNEQFF TGTGCCAGCTCAGGGACACGAGACAATGAGCAGTTCTTC
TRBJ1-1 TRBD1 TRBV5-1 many CASSLVPGQGPGFEAFF TGCGCCAGCAGCTTGGTACCGGGACAGGGCCCCGGGTTTGAAGCTTTCTTT
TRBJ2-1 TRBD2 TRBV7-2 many CASSLEGLAGGNEQFF TGTGCCAGCAGCTTAGAGGGACTAGCGGGGGGCAATGAGCAGTTCTTC
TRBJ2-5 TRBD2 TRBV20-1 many CSAELTSEGTQYF TGCAGTGCTGAACTAACTAGCGAGGGGACCCAGTACTTC
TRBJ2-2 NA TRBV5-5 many CASSLEGHTGELFF TGTGCCAGCAGCTTGGAGGGGCATACCGGGGAGCTGTTTTTT
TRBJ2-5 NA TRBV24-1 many CATSDFAGGLNQETQYF TGTGCCACCAGTGATTTTGCCGGGGGACTGAACCAAGAGACCCAGTACTTC
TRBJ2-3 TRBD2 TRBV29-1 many CSVGVGSGGPTDTQYF TGCAGCGTGGGGGTGGGTAGCGGGGGACCCACAGATACGCAGTATTTT
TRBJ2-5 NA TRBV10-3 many CAISEGGGSPTPETQYF TGTGCCATCAGTGAGGGGGGCGGGAGTCCCACTCCAGAGACCCAGTACTTC
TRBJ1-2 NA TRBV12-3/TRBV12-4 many CASSATGRGATNGYTF TGTGCCAGCAGCGCTACAGGGAGGGGGGCTACGAATGGCTACACCTTC
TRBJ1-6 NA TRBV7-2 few CASSLRNRVGNSPLHF TGTGCCAGCAGCTTGAGGAACAGGGTCGGGAATTCACCCCTCCACTTT
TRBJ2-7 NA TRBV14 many CASSQDRVSYEQYF TGTGCCAGCAGCCAAGATAGGGTATCCTACGAGCAGTACTTC
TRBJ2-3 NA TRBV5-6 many CASSLYSRCTDTQYF TGTGCCAGCAGCTTGTACTCTAGGTGCACAGATACGCAGTATTTT
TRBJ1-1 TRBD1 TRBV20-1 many CSAPTGVTEAFF TGCAGTGCCCCGACAGGGGTCACTGAAGCTTTCTTT
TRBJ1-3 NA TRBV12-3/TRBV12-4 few CASSLSKGHLTGNTIYF TGTGCCAGCAGTTTATCCAAGGGACATCTAACTGGAAACACCATATATTTT
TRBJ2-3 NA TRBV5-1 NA CASSERLDPSTDTQYF TGCGCCAGCAGCGAGCGACTCGACCCTAGCACAGATACGCAGTATTTT
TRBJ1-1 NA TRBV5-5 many CASSPGRTTNTEAFF TGTGCCAGCAGCCCCGGCCGGACCACGAACACTGAAGCTTTCTTT
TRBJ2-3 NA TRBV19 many CASSKLISTDTQYF TGTGCCAGTAGTAAGTTGATCAGCACAGATACGCAGTATTTT
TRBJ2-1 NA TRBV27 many CASTSPGSLYEQFF TGTGCCAGCACCTCTCCCGGGTCTTTGTATGAGCAGTTCTTC
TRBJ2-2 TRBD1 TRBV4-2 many CASSQDRQGVRPNTGELFF TGTGCCAGCAGCCAAGACCGACAGGGGGTCAGACCGAACACCGGGGAGCTGTTTTTT
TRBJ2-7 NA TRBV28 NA CASSLSGSAYEQYF TGTGCCAGCAGTTTATCGGGCTCCGCCTACGAGCAGTACTTC
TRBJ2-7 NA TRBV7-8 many CASSLLQGGSLFYEQYF TGTGCCAGCAGCCTTCTCCAGGGGGGCTCACTTTTCTACGAGCAGTACTTC
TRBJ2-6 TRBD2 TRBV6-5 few CASSYSARGAGANVLTF TGTGCCAGCAGTTACTCGGCCCGGGGGGCTGGGGCCAACGTCCTGACTTTC
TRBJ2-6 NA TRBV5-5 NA CASSLDPGSGANVLTF TGTGCCAGCAGCTTGGATCCGGGCTCTGGGGCCAACGTCCTGACTTTC
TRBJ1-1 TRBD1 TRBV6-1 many CASLHFFRDRETEAFF TGTGCCAGTCTTCACTTTTTCCGGGACAGGGAGACTGAAGCTTTCTTT
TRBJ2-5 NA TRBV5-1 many CASSLGSAGWETQYF TGCGCCAGCAGCTTGGGATCTGCAGGGTGGGAGACCCAGTACTTC
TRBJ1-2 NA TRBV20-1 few CSASASLGYGYTF TGCAGTGCTAGCGCTTCCTTGGGCTATGGCTACACCTTC
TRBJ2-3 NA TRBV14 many CASSPGLASTDTQYF TGTGCCAGCAGCCCAGGACTCGCCAGCACAGATACGCAGTATTTT
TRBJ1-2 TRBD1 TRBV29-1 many CSVRTGDGYGYTF TGCAGCGTCCGAACAGGGGACGGCTATGGCTACACCTTC
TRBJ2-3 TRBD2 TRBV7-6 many CASSPRSSGGKATDTQYF TGTGCCAGCAGCCCCCGGTCTAGCGGGGGGAAGGCGACAGATACGCAGTATTTT
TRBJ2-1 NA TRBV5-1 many CASTIFGAHNEQFF TGCGCCAGCACCATATTCGGGGCCCACAATGAGCAGTTCTTC
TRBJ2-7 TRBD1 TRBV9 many CASSPFSQGAQAGEQYF TGTGCCAGCAGCCCATTTTCCCAGGGGGCCCAAGCAGGTGAGCAGTACTTC
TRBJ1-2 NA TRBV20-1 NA CSARLGNTYGYTF TGCAGTGCTAGATTGGGGAACACCTATGGCTACACCTTC
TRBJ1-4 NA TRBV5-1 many CASSLDSTNEKLFF TGCGCCAGCAGTTTGGATTCAACTAATGAAAAACTGTTTTTT
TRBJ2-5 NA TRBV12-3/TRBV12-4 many CASSRPLGGGETQYF TGTGCCAGCAGTCGCCCGCTGGGGGGAGGAGAGACCCAGTACTTC
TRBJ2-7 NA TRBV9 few CASSVSGTGTHEQYF TGTGCCAGCAGCGTAAGCGGGACAGGTACTCACGAGCAGTACTTC
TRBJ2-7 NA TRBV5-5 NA CAISLAGGNSYEQYF TGTGCCATCAGCTTGGCCGGGGGAAACTCCTACGAGCAGTACTTC
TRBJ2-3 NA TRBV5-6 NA CASSFPTSDPDTQYF TGTGCCAGCAGCTTCCCTACGAGCGACCCAGATACGCAGTATTTT